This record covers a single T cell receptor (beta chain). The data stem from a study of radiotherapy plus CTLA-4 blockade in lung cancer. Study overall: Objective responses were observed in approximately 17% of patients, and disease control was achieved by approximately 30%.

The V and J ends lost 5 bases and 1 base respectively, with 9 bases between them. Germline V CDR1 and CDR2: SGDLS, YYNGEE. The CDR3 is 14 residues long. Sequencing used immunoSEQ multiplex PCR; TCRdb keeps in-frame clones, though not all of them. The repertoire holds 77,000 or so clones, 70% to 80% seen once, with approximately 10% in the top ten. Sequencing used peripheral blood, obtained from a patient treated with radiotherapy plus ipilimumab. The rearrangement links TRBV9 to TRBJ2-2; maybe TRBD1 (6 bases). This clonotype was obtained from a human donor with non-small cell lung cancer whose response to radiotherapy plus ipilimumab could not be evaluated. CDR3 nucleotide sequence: TGTGCCAGCAGACTAGGGGGGAACACCGGGGAGCTGTTTTTT. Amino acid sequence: CASRLGGNTGELFF.